Each of the 18 T cell receptor beta chains below was sequenced from the same sample in a study of technical replicates of blood from several donors. Method: immunoSEQ multiplex PCR; TCRdb's copy keeps in-frame clones and lacks some. The sample yields approximately 70,000 clones, 91% seen once. Sequencing used T cells isolated from PBMCs. All receptors derive from a human donor in good health. Some clones in this sample may be carry-over from other donors' samples.

This chain uses TRBV5-1 with TRBJ1-2, with TRBD1 matching over 8 bases. V gave up 2 bases and J gave up 4 bases; unmatched junction bases: 4. Germline-derived CDR1 and CDR2 are SGHRS and YFSETQ. The CDR3 covers 14 residues. The CDR3, as DNA: TGCGCCAGCAGCTTTCGCACAGGGGGCTATGGCTACACCTTC. It yields the protein CASSFRTGGYGYTF.

J is TRBJ1-4 and V is TRBV7-8; D is unclear. V lost 3 bases and J lost 10, with 15 bases in between. The germline V gene has CDR1 SGHVS and CDR2 FQNEAQ. The CDR3 has 14 residues. The CDR3 DNA is TGTGCCAGCAGCTTGGAGGTGTCCGTCGGAAAACTGTTTTTT. Amino acids: CASSLEVSVGKLFF.

V and J are TRBV11-3 and TRBJ2-1; the match to TRBD2 covers 9 bases. Germline V lookup: CDR1 SGHNT, CDR2 YENEEA. V lost 1 base to trimming and J lost 5 bases; unmatched junction nucleotides: 6. This CDR3 spans 16 amino acids. In nucleotides, the CDR3 is TGTGCCAGCAGCTTAGTATCTAGCGGGGCTCACAATGAGCAGTTCTTC. It translates to CASSLVSSGAHNEQFF.

The gene calls are TRBV19 and TRBJ2-5; no firm D call. The CDR3 covers 11 residues. The V and J ends lost 3 bases and 5 bases respectively, with 4 bases between them. Germline lookup yields CDR1 LNHDA and CDR2 SQIVND (reference sequence). CDR3 in DNA: TGTGCCAGTAGTATGTCGGAGACCCAGTACTTC. Translating gives CASSMSETQYF.

CDR3 region: CASSLLLDRGRRNTIYF. CDR3 coding DNA: TGCGCCAGCAGCCTTTTACTTGACAGGGGAAGGAGAAACACCATATATTTT. The rearrangement joins TRBV4-1 to TRBJ1-3; TRBD1 matches at 8 bases. The length of the CDR3 is 17 residues. Germline loops: CDR1 MGHRA, CDR2 YSYEKL. J lost 5 bases, V lost 4 bases, and 13 bases had no gene match.

J is TRBJ2-3 and V is TRBV6-5, with 8 bases lining up with TRBD2. The germline CDR1 and CDR2 sequences are MNHEY and SVGAGI. After removal of 6 bases from V and 3 bases from J, the junction contained 5 bases not matched to a gene. The CDR3 extends over 14 amino acids. The CDR3, as DNA: TGTGCCAGCAGCCCGGGGGGGCAAACAGATACGCAGTATTTT. Amino acid sequence: CASSPGGQTDTQYF.

This chain connects TRBV7-8 to TRBJ2-1, with D unclear. CDR1 is SGHVS and CDR2 is FQNEAQ in the germline V gene. V was pared by 5 bases and J by 0 bases, with 14 bases between. This CDR3 spans 16 amino acids. The CDR3: CASSPMISRSYNEQFF. DNA of the CDR3: TGTGCCAGCAGCCCAATGATTAGTCGCTCCTACAATGAGCAGTTCTTC.

This chain joins TRBV9 and TRBJ2-7; 9 nucleotides agree with TRBD2. The V segment lost 4 bases and the J segment 0 bases; nucleotides outside the gene matches: 5. The CDR3 is made up of 15 amino acids. CDR1 is SGDLS and CDR2 is YYNGEE in the germline V gene. CDR3 in amino acids: CASSKRGDPSYEQYF. In nucleotides, the CDR3 is TGTGCCAGCAGCAAGCGGGGGGACCCCTCCTACGAGCAGTACTTC.

The V and J genes are TRBV5-6 and TRBJ2-7, with a tentative D call TRBD1 (9 bases). Germline assignment: CDR1 SGHDT and CDR2 YYEEEE. V lost 4 bases and J 5 bases, leaving 31 bases between the germline ends. The CDR3 sequence is 19 residues long. The CDR3 nucleotides read TGTGCCAGCAGCCCCCGGATGGGACAGGGCGCCGGGGGGGCAAACGAGCAGTACTTC. Amino acid sequence: CASSPRMGQGAGGANEQYF.

This clone was found once. J is TRBJ2-7 and V is TRBV4-1; 7 bases map to TRBD1. The CDR3 is 13 residues long. With 5 bases clipped from V and 3 bases from J, the junction kept 4 bases outside the gene matches. The germline gives CDR1 MGHRA, CDR2 YSYEKL. The CDR3 spells CASSDRAYYEQYF. The CDR3 DNA reads as TGCGCCAGCAGCGACAGGGCCTACTACGAGCAGTACTTC.

The chain carries TRBV6-5 and TRBJ1-6, with 9 bases identical to TRBD1. The CDR3 covers 15 residues. V lost 0 bases and J lost 9; bases outside the gene matches: 3. Germline assignment: CDR1 MNHEY and CDR2 SVGAGI. As DNA, the CDR3 is TGTGCCAGCAGTTACTCGGACAGGGGACGTTCACCCCTCCACTTT. Residues: CASSYSDRGRSPLHF.

The chain links TRBV2 to TRBJ2-3; 8 bases fit TRBD1. CDR1 and CDR2 (germline): SNHLY, FYNNEI. The V and J ends lost 6 bases and 14 bases, in that order; junction bases with no gene match: 10. The CDR3 totals 12 residues. The CDR3 coding sequence is TGTGCCAGCAGGGGACAGGTCCCACAGTGGTATTTT. The encoded protein is CASRGQVPQWYF.

The rearrangement links TRBV7-6 to TRBJ2-1, with TRBD2 matching 10 bases. The V gene end was trimmed by 5 bases and the J gene end by 0 bases; junction bases not matched to a gene: 1. CDR1 and CDR2 (germline): SGHVS, FNYEAQ. The CDR3 loop spans 15 amino acids. CDR3 loop: CASSPSGSSYNEQFF. The CDR3 DNA reads as TGTGCCAGCAGCCCTAGCGGGAGCTCCTACAATGAGCAGTTCTTC.

This chain connects TRBV4-1 to TRBJ2-1; 10 bases are shared with TRBD2. Per germline, CDR1 MGHRA and CDR2 YSYEKL. Trimming removed 0 bases from V and 2 bases from J; junction bases left unmatched: 4. The CDR3 is 17 amino acids. CDR3 sequence reads: CASSQESTSGTYNEQFF. DNA of the CDR3: TGCGCCAGCAGCCAAGAATCAACTAGCGGGACCTACAATGAGCAGTTCTTC.

V usage is TRBV7-2 and J usage is TRBJ2-7; a weak D match, TRBD1 (6 bases). V was shortened by 7 bases and J by 5 bases, with 24 bases between the two germline ends. CDR3 length equals 16 residues. Germline V CDR1 and CDR2: SGHTA, FQGNSA. In nucleotides, the CDR3 is TGTGCCAGCACCTCAACCCCCGGGACAAGGGGAGACGAGCAGTACTTC. Encoded protein: CASTSTPGTRGDEQYF.

The gene calls are TRBV6-5 and TRBJ2-2; no firm D call. Trimming shortened V by 5 bases and J by 5 bases, and 9 bases separated the two germline ends. The germline CDR1 and CDR2 sequences are MNHEY and SVGAGI. The CDR3 contains 13 residues. The CDR3 reads CASSPSSTGELFF. The CDR3 DNA follows: TGTGCCAGCAGTCCTAGTTCGACCGGGGAGCTGTTTTTT.

The J gene is TRBJ1-2, the V gene TRBV30; D is undetermined. There are 12 residues in the CDR3. Germline lookup yields CDR1 GTSNPN and CDR2 SVGIG (reference sequence). V lost 0 bases and J 8 bases, leaving 10 bases between the germline ends. The CDR3 DNA reads TGTGCCTGGAGTGTAACGAGCCAAGGCTACACCTTC. Translated: CAWSVTSQGYTF.

The J gene is TRBJ2-7, the V gene TRBV11-2, with D possibly TRBD2 on 6 matching bases. Germline values: CDR1 SGHAT, CDR2 FQNNGV. This CDR3 is 14 amino acids long. Between the trimmed V and J ends, which lost 4 bases and 4 bases, there was a span of 14 bases. The CDR3 DNA sequence: TGTGCCAGCAGCTCCCCGCGGGGTGGGTACGAGCAGTACTTC. Protein: CASSSPRGGYEQYF.